Described below is a single T cell receptor (beta chain) sequence and its context. Vbeta (60) and Jbeta (13) primers were used in the PCR. The protocol was immunoSEQ multiplex PCR, while the TCRdb copy is restricted to in-frame clones and leaves out a portion. Its table lists more than 90,000 clones. The CDR3 totals 14 residues. V lost 5 bases and J lost 2, with 13 bases in between. The V gene's germline CDR1 is MNHEY and CDR2 SMNVEV (reference sequence). The record originates from a study of cytomegalovirus exposure and HLA in healthy donors. The clonotype comes from a man aged 35-49 years in good health and CMV-seropositive. The genes are TRBV27 and TRBJ2-7, with D perhaps matching TRBD1 (6 bases). Source material: PBMCs. The CDR3 loop is CASSIMTGTYEQYF. CDR3 coding DNA: TGTGCCAGCAGTATAATGACAGGAACCTACGAGCAGTACTTC.